The present T cell receptor beta chain was sequenced within a study of technical replicates of blood from a handful of donors. V lost 7 bases and J lost 0, with 13 bases in between. This CDR3 is built from 15 residues. Looked up from germline, CDR1 is SNHLY and CDR2 is FYNNEI. Only in-frame clones appear in the TCRdb table, and some are missing; sequencing was by immunoSEQ multiplex PCR. The sample has approximately 87,000 clones; around 94% are singletons. This sequence was found in a human donor in good health. This chain links TRBV2 with TRBJ2-4, with D tentatively TRBD1 (6 bases). The sequenced sample consisted of T cells isolated from PBMCs. CDR3 protein: CASTTGLIAKNIQYF. In DNA form, the CDR3 reads TGTGCCAGCACAACAGGGTTGATAGCCAAAAACATTCAGTACTTC.